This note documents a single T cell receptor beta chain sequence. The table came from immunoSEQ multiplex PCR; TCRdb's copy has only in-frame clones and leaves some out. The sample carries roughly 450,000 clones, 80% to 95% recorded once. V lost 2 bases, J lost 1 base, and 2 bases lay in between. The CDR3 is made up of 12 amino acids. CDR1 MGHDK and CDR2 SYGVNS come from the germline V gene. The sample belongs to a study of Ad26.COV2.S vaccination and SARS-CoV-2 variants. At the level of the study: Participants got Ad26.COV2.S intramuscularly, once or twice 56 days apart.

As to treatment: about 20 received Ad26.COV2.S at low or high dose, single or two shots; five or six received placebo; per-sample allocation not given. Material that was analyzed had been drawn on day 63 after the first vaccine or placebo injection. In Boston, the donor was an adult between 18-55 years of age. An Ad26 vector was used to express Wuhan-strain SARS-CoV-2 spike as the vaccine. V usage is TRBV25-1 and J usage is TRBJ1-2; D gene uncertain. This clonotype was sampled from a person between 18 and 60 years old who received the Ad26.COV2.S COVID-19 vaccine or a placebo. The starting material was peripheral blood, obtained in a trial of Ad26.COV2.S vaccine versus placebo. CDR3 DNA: TGTGCCAGCAGTGAAGATAACTATGGCTACACCTTC. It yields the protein CASSEDNYGYTF.